The clone carrying this T cell receptor beta chain was observed a single time. Germline V gives CDR1 SGHRS, CDR2 YFSETQ. The CDR3 runs to 18 residues. The germline V and J ends were trimmed by 3 bases and 2 bases, with 23 bases remaining between them. This sample is part of a study of shared T cell receptors in the human thymus. The protocol was immunoSEQ multiplex PCR, while the TCRdb copy is restricted to in-frame clones and leaves out a portion. The data show hundreds of thousands of clones, roughly 88% seen once. The sample was also reused in another study, on human thymus T cells. That source adds: The sample donors, healthy Finnish infants, were having corrective surgery for congenital heart defects. Thymus specimens were resections from corrective heart surgery. Unrelated individuals had highly overlapping thymic repertoires, as reported in related research.

The V and J genes are TRBV5-1 and TRBJ1-1, with TRBD1 as a possible D gene (5 bases). The specimen sequenced was thymocytes. This TCR was sampled from a girl younger than two with a congenital heart defect. The CDR3 nucleotides read TGCGCCAGCAGCTCAGCGGGCAGACAGTTACAACTCAACACTGAAGCTTTCTTT. Amino acid sequence: CASSSAGRQLQLNTEAFF.